A single sample gave rise to the 8 T cell receptor beta chains below, sequenced in a study of T cell responses to AZD1222 COVID-19 vaccine. Clones were read by immunoSEQ multiplex PCR, and TCRdb kept only the in-frame ones, dropping some. In the table there are more than 150,000 clones, 80% to 90% of which are singletons. The sequencing used peripheral blood, collected on day 0 of AZD1222 vaccination. These receptors all stem from an adult in good health.

The V call is TRBV5-1, the J call TRBJ2-5; D call uncertain. Deletions cut 0 bases from V and 5 bases from J, with 14 bases between. Germline values: CDR1 SGHRS, CDR2 YFSETQ. The CDR3 contains 15 residues. CDR3 sequence reads: CASSLDVDFVETQYF. The DNA for the CDR3 is TGCGCCAGCAGCTTGGACGTGGATTTTGTTGAGACCCAGTACTTC.

This clone was detected only once. The rearrangement joins TRBV28 to TRBJ1-3, with D perhaps matching TRBD1 (6 bases). The V end lost 8 bases, the J end lost 0 bases, and 11 bases lay between the germline ends. The CDR3 sequence is 14 residues long. The V gene's germline CDR1 is MDHEN and CDR2 SYDVKM. CDR3 DNA sequence: TGTGCCAGCCTACAGGGCCGCTCTGGAAACACCATATATTTT. Translating it yields CASLQGRSGNTIYF.

Here the CDR3 reads CASSLGIQGVYEQFF. Here the CDR3 DNA reads TGCGCCAGCAGCTTGGGTATACAGGGCGTATATGAGCAGTTCTTC. The chain recombines TRBV5-1 with TRBJ2-1; tentatively, D is TRBD1 (6 bases). The length of the CDR3 is 15 residues. V lost 0 bases, J lost 8 bases, and 15 bases lay in between. The germline V gene encodes CDR1 SGHRS and CDR2 YFSETQ.

The rearrangement uses TRBV7-6 and TRBJ2-7, with D possibly being TRBD1 or TRBD2 (6 bases each). This CDR3 is 14 amino acids long. The germline gives CDR1 SGHVS, CDR2 FNYEAQ. The V and J ends lost 1 base and 6 bases respectively, with 13 bases between them. The CDR3 DNA follows: TGTGCCAGCAGCTTAGATGCACAGGGAGGCGAGCAGTACTTC. It yields the protein CASSLDAQGGEQYF.

With regard to this clone: This sample also contains other DNA sequences that code for the same CDR3. V and J are TRBV4-3 and TRBJ1-5; D unclear. The CDR3 spans 13 residues. Germline V gene lookup returns CDR1 LGHNA and CDR2 YSLEER. Between the trimmed V and J ends, which lost 5 bases and 3 bases, there was a span of 8 bases. In DNA, the CDR3 is TGCGCCAGCAGCTTGGGGTCCAATCAGCCCCAGCATTTT. Its translation: CASSLGSNQPQHF.

This chain uses TRBV6-4 with TRBJ2-3; tentatively, D is TRBD1 (6 bases). Germline V gene lookup returns CDR1 MRHNA and CDR2 SNTAGT. The CDR3 totals 11 residues. V gave up 2 bases and J gave up 14 bases, with 11 bases separating them. The CDR3 DNA reads TGTGCCAGCAGTGACGGAACACAGGGGTATTTT. Amino acid sequence: CASSDGTQGYF.

There are a few counts of this clone. The rearrangement uses TRBV6-2 or TRBV6-3 and TRBJ1-3; the match to TRBD1 covers 8 bases. The CDR3 consists of 16 residues. V lost 0 bases, J lost 3 bases, and 4 bases stayed unmatched. Germline V gene sequence: CDR1 MNHEY, CDR2 SVGEGT. The CDR3 nucleotides are TGTGCCAGCAGTTACTCGGGACAGGCGTTTGGAAACACCATATATTTT. It codes for CASSYSGQAFGNTIYF.

The V and J genes are TRBV19 and TRBJ2-3; 10 nucleotides align to TRBD2. The germline V gene has CDR1 LNHDA and CDR2 SQIVND (reference sequence). The trim removed 3 bases at V and 2 bases at J, leaving 8 bases unmatched. CDR3 length equals 17 residues. The CDR3 reads CASSIGNSGRFTDTQYF. The CDR3 nucleotides read TGTGCCAGTAGTATTGGTAATAGCGGGAGGTTCACAGATACGCAGTATTTT.